This is a list of T cell receptor beta chains from one sample in a study of blood T cell repertoires in COVID-19. Sequencing was performed with immunoSEQ multiplex PCR; in TCRdb, only in-frame clones are kept and a portion is missing. Of about 75,000 clones listed, about 87% are singletons. The sequenced sample was peripheral blood. The receptors shown here come from a woman in her 50s with acute or convalescent COVID-19. The CDR3 runs from the conserved cysteine through the conserved F or W. Fields, in order: V gene, clone size, CDR3 length, D gene, J gene, CDR3 protein, CDR3 DNA. The D gene is left open where the match is weak. Size values are once, few and many counts, or a class for expanded clones, and some rows have none.

v_gene: TRBV28
abundance: NA
len: 15
d_gene: NA
j_gene: TRBJ1-2
CDR3aa: CASSTSRHNNYGYTF
CDR3nt: TGTGCCAGCAGTACCTCTCGACATAATAACTATGGCTACACCTTC

v_gene: TRBV4-2
abundance: few
len: 15
d_gene: NA
j_gene: TRBJ2-7
CDR3aa: CASSPQAGTPFEQYF
CDR3nt: TGTGCCAGCAGCCCCCAGGCCGGGACTCCCTTCGAGCAGTACTTC

v_gene: TRBV3-1/TRBV3-2
abundance: NA
len: 13
d_gene: NA
j_gene: TRBJ2-3
CDR3aa: CASSNPPTDTQYF
CDR3nt: TGTGCCAGCAGCAATCCTCCCACAGATACGCAGTATTTT

v_gene: TRBV5-8
abundance: NA
len: 17
d_gene: NA
j_gene: TRBJ1-5
CDR3aa: CASSVTRVILSNQPQHF
CDR3nt: TGTGCCAGCAGCGTGACCAGGGTAATCCTTAGCAATCAGCCCCAGCATTTT

v_gene: TRBV28
abundance: NA
len: 13
d_gene: TRBD1
j_gene: TRBJ1-1
CDR3aa: CASTRDRVTEAFF
CDR3nt: TGTGCCAGCACCCGGGACAGGGTGACTGAAGCTTTCTTT

v_gene: TRBV19
abundance: once
len: 16
d_gene: NA
j_gene: TRBJ1-2
CDR3aa: CASSIIRGGALRGYTF
CDR3nt: TGTGCCAGTAGTATTATTCGAGGAGGGGCGCTGAGGGGCTACACCTTC

v_gene: TRBV6-6
abundance: NA
len: 16
d_gene: NA
j_gene: TRBJ2-3
CDR3aa: CASSYSAAASTDTQYF
CDR3nt: TGTGCCAGCAGTTACTCGGCGGCGGCTAGCACAGATACGCAGTATTTT

v_gene: TRBV19
abundance: NA
len: 14
d_gene: NA
j_gene: TRBJ2-7
CDR3aa: CASSIRGIRNEQYF
CDR3nt: TGTGCCAGTAGTATACGGGGGATTCGGAACGAGCAGTACTTC

v_gene: TRBV3-1/TRBV3-2
abundance: NA
len: 13
d_gene: NA
j_gene: TRBJ1-2
CDR3aa: CASSEGATGGYTF
CDR3nt: TGTGCCAGCAGCGAAGGAGCCACCGGGGGCTACACCTTC

v_gene: TRBV9
abundance: NA
len: 14
d_gene: NA
j_gene: TRBJ2-1
CDR3aa: CASSAGGGGGEQFF
CDR3nt: TGTGCCAGCAGCGCCGGCGGGGGCGGCGGGGAGCAGTTCTTC

v_gene: TRBV3-1/TRBV3-2
abundance: NA
len: 14
d_gene: NA
j_gene: TRBJ2-5
CDR3aa: CASSLQGGQETQYF
CDR3nt: TGTGCCAGCAGCCTCCAGGGAGGACAAGAGACCCAGTACTTC

v_gene: TRBV18
abundance: NA
len: 20
d_gene: TRBD1
j_gene: TRBJ1-3
CDR3aa: CASSPLSSTGTGVTGNTIYF
CDR3nt: TGTGCCAGCTCACCACTCTCATCTACCGGGACAGGGGTAACTGGAAACACCATATATTTT

v_gene: TRBV7-2
abundance: NA
len: 13
d_gene: NA
j_gene: TRBJ2-1
CDR3aa: CASSLYARNEQFF
CDR3nt: TGTGCCAGCAGCTTATACGCGAGGAATGAGCAGTTCTTC

v_gene: TRBV10-3
abundance: NA
len: 16
d_gene: TRBD1
j_gene: TRBJ2-4
CDR3aa: CAISPGQGGTKNIQYF
CDR3nt: TGTGCCATCAGTCCGGGACAGGGGGGGACCAAAAACATTCAGTACTTC

v_gene: TRBV3-1/TRBV3-2
abundance: NA
len: 11
d_gene: TRBD2
j_gene: TRBJ2-2
CDR3aa: CASSHSGWLFF
CDR3nt: TGTGCCAGCAGCCATAGCGGGTGGCTGTTTTTT

v_gene: TRBV21-1
abundance: NA
len: 16
d_gene: NA
j_gene: TRBJ1-2
CDR3aa: CASRRGQGMFNYGYTF
CDR3nt: TGTGCCAGCAGAAGGGGACAGGGGATGTTTAACTATGGCTACACCTTC

v_gene: TRBV28
abundance: NA
len: 11
d_gene: TRBD1
j_gene: TRBJ1-1
CDR3aa: CASSVQGRAFF
CDR3nt: TGTGCCAGCAGTGTACAGGGGAGAGCTTTCTTT

v_gene: TRBV3-1/TRBV3-2
abundance: NA
len: 14
d_gene: NA
j_gene: TRBJ1-6
CDR3aa: CASSQGGGNSPLHF
CDR3nt: TGTGCCAGCAGCCAAGGGGGGGGAAATTCACCCCTCCACTTT

v_gene: TRBV29-1
abundance: NA
len: 14
d_gene: NA
j_gene: TRBJ2-5
CDR3aa: CSVYRGVRQETQYF
CDR3nt: TGCAGCGTTTATAGGGGTGTCCGCCAAGAGACCCAGTACTTC

v_gene: TRBV18
abundance: NA
len: 15
d_gene: TRBD1
j_gene: TRBJ1-1
CDR3aa: CASSPRRGPDTEAFF
CDR3nt: TGTGCCAGCTCACCGCGCAGGGGGCCCGACACTGAAGCTTTCTTT

v_gene: TRBV9
abundance: NA
len: 13
d_gene: TRBD1
j_gene: TRBJ1-2
CDR3aa: CASSRTGTYGYTF
CDR3nt: TGTGCCAGCAGCAGGACAGGGACCTATGGCTACACCTTC

v_gene: TRBV27
abundance: NA
len: 15
d_gene: TRBD2
j_gene: TRBJ2-1
CDR3aa: CASGSLAGGYNEQFF
CDR3nt: TGTGCCAGCGGGTCTCTTGCGGGGGGCTACAATGAGCAGTTCTTC

v_gene: TRBV9
abundance: NA
len: 17
d_gene: TRBD2
j_gene: TRBJ2-3
CDR3aa: CASSVALAGATTDTQYF
CDR3nt: TGTGCCAGCAGCGTAGCACTAGCGGGGGCCACCACAGATACGCAGTATTTT

v_gene: TRBV29-1
abundance: NA
len: 13
d_gene: NA
j_gene: TRBJ2-5
CDR3aa: CSVEEVYQETQYF
CDR3nt: TGCAGCGTTGAGGAGGTTTACCAAGAGACCCAGTACTTC

v_gene: TRBV2
abundance: NA
len: 12
d_gene: NA
j_gene: TRBJ2-5
CDR3aa: CAEGPGQETQYF
CDR3nt: TGTGCCGAAGGTCCAGGGCAAGAGACCCAGTACTTC

v_gene: TRBV12-3/TRBV12-4
abundance: NA
len: 13
d_gene: NA
j_gene: TRBJ2-7
CDR3aa: CASSLGSSYEQYF
CDR3nt: TGTGCCAGCAGCCTAGGCTCTTCCTACGAGCAGTACTTC

v_gene: TRBV7-9
abundance: few
len: 11
d_gene: NA
j_gene: TRBJ2-3
CDR3aa: CASSLQDTQYF
CDR3nt: TGTGCCAGCAGCTTACAAGATACGCAGTATTTT

v_gene: TRBV18
abundance: NA
len: 13
d_gene: NA
j_gene: TRBJ1-1
CDR3aa: CASSGLTNTEAFF
CDR3nt: TGTGCCAGCAGCGGGTTGACGAACACTGAAGCTTTCTTT

v_gene: TRBV4-3
abundance: NA
len: 15
d_gene: TRBD1
j_gene: TRBJ1-1
CDR3aa: CASSQVIRGHDEAFF
CDR3nt: TGCGCCAGCAGCCAAGTTATCAGGGGGCACGATGAAGCTTTCTTT

v_gene: TRBV11-1
abundance: NA
len: 14
d_gene: NA
j_gene: TRBJ2-5
CDR3aa: CASSVSGPGETQYF
CDR3nt: TGTGCCAGCAGCGTTAGTGGGCCGGGGGAGACCCAGTACTTC

v_gene: TRBV7-2
abundance: NA
len: 15
d_gene: TRBD2
j_gene: TRBJ2-5
CDR3aa: CASSIPSGASETQYF
CDR3nt: TGTGCCAGCAGCATCCCTAGCGGAGCATCGGAGACCCAGTACTTC

v_gene: TRBV7-2
abundance: NA
len: 18
d_gene: NA
j_gene: TRBJ1-6
CDR3aa: CASSLVAGGGTNNSPLHF
CDR3nt: TGTGCCAGCAGCTTAGTAGCGGGAGGGGGGACGAATAATTCACCCCTCCACTTT

v_gene: TRBV19
abundance: many
len: 17
d_gene: TRBD2
j_gene: TRBJ2-3
CDR3aa: CATGGLAGGGGTDTQYF
CDR3nt: TGTGCCACCGGGGGACTAGCGGGAGGAGGGGGCACAGATACGCAGTATTTT

v_gene: TRBV6-1
abundance: NA
len: 13
d_gene: NA
j_gene: TRBJ1-3
CDR3aa: CASSEVGGNTIYF
CDR3nt: TGTGCCAGCAGTGAAGTGGGCGGAAACACCATATATTTT

v_gene: TRBV5-4
abundance: NA
len: 15
d_gene: TRBD1
j_gene: TRBJ2-2
CDR3aa: CASSLVGQGRGELFF
CDR3nt: TGTGCCAGCAGCTTGGTGGGACAGGGGAGAGGGGAGCTGTTTTTT

v_gene: TRBV30
abundance: NA
len: 13
d_gene: TRBD1
j_gene: TRBJ1-3
CDR3aa: CAWNRGGGNTIYF
CDR3nt: TGTGCCTGGAACAGGGGAGGTGGAAACACCATATATTTT

v_gene: TRBV10-2
abundance: few
len: 13
d_gene: NA
j_gene: TRBJ2-7
CDR3aa: CASTPTGSYEQYF
CDR3nt: TGCGCCAGCACTCCTACGGGCTCCTACGAGCAGTACTTC

v_gene: TRBV12-3/TRBV12-4
abundance: NA
len: 13
d_gene: NA
j_gene: TRBJ1-3
CDR3aa: CASKDYSGNTIYF
CDR3nt: TGTGCCAGCAAGGACTACTCTGGAAACACCATATATTTT

v_gene: TRBV28
abundance: once
len: 14
d_gene: TRBD2
j_gene: TRBJ2-7
CDR3aa: CASRTPGTSYEQYF
CDR3nt: TGTGCCAGCAGAACTCCGGGGACTAGCTACGAGCAGTACTTC

v_gene: TRBV5-4
abundance: few
len: 14
d_gene: NA
j_gene: TRBJ1-5
CDR3aa: CASSPGGNNQPQHF
CDR3nt: TGTGCCAGCAGTCCCGGGGGTAACAATCAGCCCCAGCATTTT

v_gene: TRBV11-2
abundance: NA
len: 15
d_gene: TRBD1
j_gene: TRBJ1-1
CDR3aa: CASSPRDRVNTEAFF
CDR3nt: TGTGCCAGCAGCCCCCGGGACAGGGTTAACACTGAAGCTTTCTTT